A selection of T cell receptor beta chains follows, all from one sample in a study of cytotoxic CD8 clonotypes in ibrutinib-treated CLL. The data were produced by immunoSEQ multiplex PCR, yet TCRdb's version contains in-frame clones alone and is incomplete. Of about 300,000 clones in the sample, less than 85% were seen once. The starting material was PBMCs, obtained at disease progression, from a patient treated with ibrutinib. These receptor sequences come from a human donor with chronic lymphocytic leukemia. Both conserved end residues are part of each CDR3. Fields, in order: V gene, clone size, CDR3 length, J gene, D gene, CDR3 protein, CDR3 DNA. D genes are given only for firm matches. Size is omitted from some rows. Given values are once, few, many or a class for expanded clones.

V gene: TRBV27; clone size: .; CDR3 length: 15; J gene: TRBJ2-7; D gene: .; CDR3 protein: CASSQGPGVLREQYF; CDR3 DNA: TGTGCCAGCAGCCAGGGCCCCGGGGTGCTACGCGAGCAGTACTTC
V gene: TRBV29-1; clone size: .; CDR3 length: 15; J gene: TRBJ2-2; D gene: TRBD2; CDR3 protein: CSVEDLGGKTGELFF; CDR3 DNA: TGCAGCGTTGAAGATCTGGGGGGGAAGACCGGGGAGCTGTTTTTT
V gene: TRBV12-5; clone size: .; CDR3 length: 12; J gene: TRBJ2-5; D gene: .; CDR3 protein: CASGLQGETQYF; CDR3 DNA: TGTGCTAGTGGCCTACAGGGAGAGACCCAGTACTTC
V gene: TRBV20-1; clone size: few; CDR3 length: 11; J gene: TRBJ1-1; D gene: .; CDR3 protein: CSADSGAEAFF; CDR3 DNA: TGCAGTGCCGACTCGGGAGCTGAAGCTTTCTTT
V gene: TRBV18; clone size: .; CDR3 length: 16; J gene: TRBJ1-5; D gene: .; CDR3 protein: CASSPAAPGGDQPQHF; CDR3 DNA: TGTGCCAGCTCACCCGCCGCCCCGGGAGGAGATCAGCCCCAGCATTTT
V gene: TRBV5-4; clone size: .; CDR3 length: 14; J gene: TRBJ2-7; D gene: TRBD2; CDR3 protein: CASSLVGRALEQYF; CDR3 DNA: TGTGCCAGCAGCTTAGTCGGGAGGGCCCTCGAGCAGTACTTC
V gene: TRBV2; clone size: .; CDR3 length: 14; J gene: TRBJ2-7; D gene: TRBD1; CDR3 protein: CASSANRGHYEQYF; CDR3 DNA: TGTGCCAGCAGTGCCAACAGGGGGCACTACGAGCAGTACTTC
V gene: TRBV27; clone size: once; CDR3 length: 16; J gene: TRBJ1-2; D gene: TRBD1; CDR3 protein: CASSLSGRQGHYGYTF; CDR3 DNA: TGTGCCAGCAGTTTATCGGGTCGACAGGGTCACTATGGCTACACCTTC
V gene: TRBV15; clone size: .; CDR3 length: 13; J gene: TRBJ1-5; D gene: .; CDR3 protein: CATSRDRGQPQHF; CDR3 DNA: TGTGCCACCAGCAGAGATAGGGGGCAGCCCCAGCATTTT
V gene: TRBV5-1; clone size: .; CDR3 length: 13; J gene: TRBJ2-2; D gene: .; CDR3 protein: CASSDWSGGELFF; CDR3 DNA: TGCGCCAGCTCCGATTGGAGTGGCGGGGAGCTGTTTTTT
V gene: TRBV10-2; clone size: .; CDR3 length: 13; J gene: TRBJ1-1; D gene: .; CDR3 protein: CASSLPRRTEAFF; CDR3 DNA: TGCGCCAGCAGTCTCCCACGCAGAACTGAAGCTTTCTTT
V gene: TRBV5-1; clone size: .; CDR3 length: 15; J gene: TRBJ2-1; D gene: TRBD2; CDR3 protein: CASSLEGGLNNEQFF; CDR3 DNA: TGCGCCAGCAGCTTGGAGGGAGGGTTGAACAATGAGCAGTTCTTC
V gene: TRBV28; clone size: .; CDR3 length: 16; J gene: TRBJ2-1; D gene: TRBD2; CDR3 protein: CASSSIAGGLYNEQFF; CDR3 DNA: TGTGCCAGCAGTTCAATAGCGGGAGGGCTCTACAATGAGCAGTTCTTC
V gene: TRBV9; clone size: few; CDR3 length: 14; J gene: TRBJ2-7; D gene: TRBD1; CDR3 protein: CASSPSGTAREQYF; CDR3 DNA: TGTGCCAGCAGCCCATCCGGGACAGCTAGGGAGCAGTACTTC
V gene: TRBV29-1; clone size: .; CDR3 length: 16; J gene: TRBJ1-1; D gene: .; CDR3 protein: CSVDGQPGNPWWGSHF; CDR3 DNA: TGCAGCGTTGACGGGCAACCAGGGAACCCCTGGTGGGGTTCCCACTTT
V gene: TRBV19; clone size: .; CDR3 length: 14; J gene: TRBJ1-4; D gene: .; CDR3 protein: CASSIGGNRKKLFF; CDR3 DNA: TGTGCCAGTAGTATAGGCGGTAATAGAAAAAAACTGTTTTTT
V gene: TRBV9; clone size: .; CDR3 length: 15; J gene: TRBJ2-3; D gene: .; CDR3 protein: CASSVGAGHTDTQYF; CDR3 DNA: TGTGCCAGCAGCGTAGGGGCGGGACACACAGATACGCAGTATTTT
V gene: TRBV6-5; clone size: many; CDR3 length: 15; J gene: TRBJ2-3; D gene: TRBD2; CDR3 protein: CASSYSGLGDNLQDF; CDR3 DNA: TGTGCCAGCAGTTACTCGGGACTAGGAGACAACCTACAGGATTTT
V gene: TRBV5-1; clone size: .; CDR3 length: 13; J gene: TRBJ1-6; D gene: .; CDR3 protein: CASSLERDSPLHF; CDR3 DNA: TGCGCCAGCAGCTTGGAACGGGATTCACCCCTCCACTTT
V gene: TRBV7-2; clone size: .; CDR3 length: 15; J gene: TRBJ1-1; D gene: .; CDR3 protein: CASSFLETPYTEAFF; CDR3 DNA: TGTGCCAGCAGCTTCCTGGAGACCCCGTACACTGAAGCTTTCTTT
V gene: TRBV11-3; clone size: .; CDR3 length: 13; J gene: TRBJ2-1; D gene: TRBD1; CDR3 protein: CASSSDRDNEQFF; CDR3 DNA: TGTGCCAGCAGCTCGGACAGGGACAATGAGCAGTTCTTC
V gene: TRBV6-1; clone size: .; CDR3 length: 13; J gene: TRBJ1-1; D gene: .; CDR3 protein: CASSLGFNTEAFF; CDR3 DNA: TGTGCCAGCAGCCTAGGGTTTAACACTGAAGCTTTCTTT
V gene: TRBV7-9; clone size: .; CDR3 length: 15; J gene: TRBJ2-7; D gene: TRBD1; CDR3 protein: CASSLGGQGAYEQYF; CDR3 DNA: TGTGCCAGCAGCTTAGGAGGACAGGGCGCCTACGAGCAGTACTTC
V gene: TRBV12-2; clone size: .; CDR3 length: 15; J gene: TRBJ1-1; D gene: .; CDR3 protein: CASRPSSRVNTEAFF; CDR3 DNA: TGTGCAAGTCGCCCCTCATCTAGGGTGAACACTGAAGCTTTCTTT
V gene: TRBV11-2; clone size: .; CDR3 length: 18; J gene: TRBJ2-1; D gene: TRBD2; CDR3 protein: CASSRRDSGISSYNEQFF; CDR3 DNA: TGTGCCAGCAGCCGGAGGGATAGCGGGATCAGCTCCTACAATGAGCAGTTCTTC
V gene: TRBV11-3; clone size: .; CDR3 length: 15; J gene: TRBJ2-7; D gene: .; CDR3 protein: CASGLGEKETYEQYF; CDR3 DNA: TGTGCCAGCGGGCTGGGGGAAAAAGAAACCTACGAGCAGTACTTC
V gene: TRBV4-2; clone size: .; CDR3 length: 14; J gene: TRBJ2-2; D gene: .; CDR3 protein: CASSQDAAAGELFF; CDR3 DNA: TGTGCCAGCAGCCAAGACGCCGCAGCCGGGGAGCTGTTTTTT
V gene: TRBV9; clone size: once; CDR3 length: 16; J gene: TRBJ2-3; D gene: TRBD2; CDR3 protein: CASSVATSGNADTQYF; CDR3 DNA: TGTGCCAGCAGCGTAGCTACTAGCGGGAACGCAGATACGCAGTATTTT
V gene: TRBV6-5; clone size: .; CDR3 length: 15; J gene: TRBJ2-7; D gene: TRBD1; CDR3 protein: CASSSPRDRGDEQYF; CDR3 DNA: TGTGCCAGCAGCTCACCCCGGGACAGGGGTGACGAGCAGTACTTC
V gene: TRBV5-6; clone size: .; CDR3 length: 17; J gene: TRBJ1-3; D gene: TRBD1; CDR3 protein: CASSFPDRGRSGNTIYF; CDR3 DNA: TGTGCCAGCAGCTTCCCCGACAGGGGCCGATCTGGAAACACCATATATTTT
V gene: TRBV6-1; clone size: .; CDR3 length: 15; J gene: TRBJ2-1; D gene: .; CDR3 protein: CASSEGPSSYNEQFF; CDR3 DNA: TGTGCCAGCAGTGAAGGTCCGAGCTCCTACAATGAGCAGTTCTTC
V gene: TRBV10-3; clone size: .; CDR3 length: 12; J gene: TRBJ2-7; D gene: .; CDR3 protein: CAIRETGPEQYF; CDR3 DNA: TGTGCCATCAGAGAGACAGGCCCCGAGCAGTACTTC
V gene: TRBV7-9; clone size: .; CDR3 length: 14; J gene: TRBJ1-2; D gene: TRBD1; CDR3 protein: CASSKTGADYGYTF; CDR3 DNA: TGTGCCAGCAGCAAAACAGGGGCTGACTATGGCTACACCTTC
V gene: TRBV7-2; clone size: .; CDR3 length: 14; J gene: TRBJ2-7; D gene: .; CDR3 protein: CASSLDGQTYEQYF; CDR3 DNA: TGTGCCAGCAGCTTAGATGGGCAGACCTACGAGCAGTACTTC
V gene: TRBV7-9; clone size: .; CDR3 length: 12; J gene: TRBJ2-1; D gene: .; CDR3 protein: CASSLVERGQFF; CDR3 DNA: TGTGCCAGCAGCTTAGTTGAGCGTGGGCAGTTCTTC
V gene: TRBV19; clone size: .; CDR3 length: 14; J gene: TRBJ2-3; D gene: .; CDR3 protein: CASSPEHSTDTQYF; CDR3 DNA: TGTGCCAGTAGTCCAGAACACTCCACAGATACGCAGTATTTT
V gene: TRBV19; clone size: .; CDR3 length: 15; J gene: TRBJ1-1; D gene: TRBD1; CDR3 protein: CASSPRGAGGTEAFF; CDR3 DNA: TGTGCCAGTAGCCCGAGGGGGGCAGGGGGTACTGAAGCTTTCTTT
V gene: TRBV7-9; clone size: .; CDR3 length: 15; J gene: TRBJ1-1; D gene: .; CDR3 protein: CASSPGTLKNTEAFF; CDR3 DNA: TGTGCCAGCAGCCCCGGGACATTAAAGAACACTGAAGCTTTCTTT
V gene: TRBV7-2; clone size: .; CDR3 length: 12; J gene: TRBJ2-5; D gene: .; CDR3 protein: CATGGRQGTQYF; CDR3 DNA: TGTGCCACTGGGGGGCGGCAGGGGACCCAGTACTTC
V gene: TRBV10-3; clone size: .; CDR3 length: 18; J gene: TRBJ2-1; D gene: TRBD1; CDR3 protein: CAISDSRQGTSSYNEQFF; CDR3 DNA: TGTGCCATCAGTGACTCGAGACAGGGCACGAGCTCCTACAATGAGCAGTTCTTC
V gene: TRBV5-1; clone size: .; CDR3 length: 16; J gene: TRBJ2-7; D gene: TRBD1; CDR3 protein: CASSATTGQSAYEQYF; CDR3 DNA: TGCGCCAGCAGCGCTACCACGGGACAGTCAGCCTACGAGCAGTACTTC
V gene: TRBV28; clone size: .; CDR3 length: 15; J gene: TRBJ2-7; D gene: .; CDR3 protein: CASSSPAARGYEQYF; CDR3 DNA: TGTGCCAGCAGCTCCCCAGCAGCTCGAGGGTACGAGCAGTACTTC
V gene: TRBV5-6; clone size: once; CDR3 length: 12; J gene: TRBJ2-7; D gene: .; CDR3 protein: CASSFDLEEQYF; CDR3 DNA: TGTGCCAGCAGCTTTGATCTGGAGGAGCAGTACTTC
V gene: TRBV5-1; clone size: .; CDR3 length: 16; J gene: TRBJ2-1; D gene: TRBD2; CDR3 protein: CASSLSGPPSYNEQFF; CDR3 DNA: TGCGCCAGCAGCCTTAGCGGGCCCCCCTCCTACAATGAGCAGTTCTTC
V gene: TRBV29-1; clone size: .; CDR3 length: 14; J gene: TRBJ1-4; D gene: TRBD1; CDR3 protein: CSVRGTAGNEKLFF; CDR3 DNA: TGCAGCGTTCGGGGGACAGCTGGTAATGAAAAACTGTTTTTT
V gene: TRBV11-2; clone size: few; CDR3 length: 15; J gene: TRBJ2-2; D gene: TRBD2; CDR3 protein: CASSFSGMRAGELFF; CDR3 DNA: TGTGCCAGCAGCTTCAGCGGGATGCGGGCCGGGGAGCTGTTTTTT
V gene: TRBV7-8; clone size: few; CDR3 length: 17; J gene: TRBJ1-1; D gene: TRBD1; CDR3 protein: CASSLAGQVTANTEAFF; CDR3 DNA: TGTGCCAGCAGCTTAGCGGGACAGGTAACGGCGAACACTGAAGCTTTCTTT
V gene: TRBV6-6; clone size: .; CDR3 length: 15; J gene: TRBJ2-7; D gene: .; CDR3 protein: CASRNRALDSYEQYF; CDR3 DNA: TGTGCCAGCAGAAACCGGGCCCTGGACTCCTACGAGCAGTACTTC
V gene: TRBV5-6; clone size: .; CDR3 length: 15; J gene: TRBJ1-5; D gene: .; CDR3 protein: CASSLNRDSNQPQHF; CDR3 DNA: TGTGCCAGCAGCTTGAACAGGGATAGCAATCAGCCCCAGCATTTT
V gene: TRBV2; clone size: .; CDR3 length: 14; J gene: TRBJ2-1; D gene: .; CDR3 protein: CASHPTDSYNEQFF; CDR3 DNA: TGTGCCAGCCACCCTACGGACAGTTACAATGAGCAGTTCTTC